This TCR beta chain was sequenced in a study of IL-17A CD8 T cells in psoriatic arthritis synovium. For the wider study: The study aimed to define the phenotype, molecular profile and function of synovial IL-17A+CD8+ T cells in psoriatic arthritis pathogenesis. The investigation overall reported the following: Cells were obtained from synovial fluid rather than synovial tissue, because no psoriatic arthritis synovial tissue samples were available. Although some individual clones took up over 4% of the repertoire, most synovial CD8+ subsets stayed polyclonal. In two patients, many Tc17 clones were found to be shared with the synovial Tc1 population, resulting in Morisita overlap indices above 0.9. Only a few patients were covered by TCR sequencing, and this limited sample size was acknowledged by the authors.

Magnetically isolated CD3+ T cells were stimulated around 1.4 hours with PMA and ionomycin, then labeled by IL-17A and IFNgamma cytokine secretion assays. Synovial fluid effusions were drawn by aspiration from the actively inflamed joints of psoriatic arthritis patients. Memory CD8+ T cells in synovial fluid were sorted patient by patient into Tc17 (IL-17A+) cells, bulk memory cells and Tc1 (IL-17A-IFNgamma+) cells in order to compare their TCR repertoires. Psoriatic arthritis patients met the Classification of Psoriatic Arthritis Study Group (CASPAR) criteria. Cytokine-secreting cells were counterstained with a viability dye and with anti-CD3, CD8, CD14 and CD4 antibodies and were sorted on a BD FACSAria. Three patients with psoriatic arthritis provided sorted synovial fluid CD8+ T cell subsets that underwent TCRbeta sequencing. Before use, synovial fluid mononuclear cells were separated with Lymphoprep and cryopreserved in liquid nitrogen. Cryopreservation medium contained approximately 46% fetal calf serum and around 9.7% dimethyl sulfoxide.

CDR1 GTSNPN and CDR2 SVGIG are derived from the germline V gene (reference sequence). Counted from cysteine to phenylalanine, this CDR3 has 15 amino acids. The kept DNA is CDR3 alone, 45 bases in frame from the first base. V and J are truncated by 0 bases and 4 bases respectively, leaving an intervening sequence of 15 bases. After DNA extraction (Qiagen), TCRbeta V-D-J rearrangements underwent bias-controlled amplification and then high-throughput sequencing (immunoSEQ; Adaptive Biotech). The study's processing was this. Productive sequences were analyzed at sequence level using the immunoSEQ Analyzer platform. Clonality was calculated as 1 minus Pielou's evenness, so values run from 0 (highly polyclonal) up to 1 (monoclonal). How much repertoires overlapped between subsets was quantified with the Morisita index, which goes from 0 (no similarity) to 1 (complete similarity). This immuneACCESS table, as held by TCRdb, lists in-frame sequences with V and J called but not all clones. Of the missing ones, under half trace to an unresolved V gene in checked studies; the others have no known cause. Clone size and V and J calls were adopted from that table, with D and trimming inferred from the DNA. Counted in this sample were thousands of clones; about 72% of them appeared once. The ten top clones hold about 10% of the sample.

To note about this clone: It lacks a known antigen. Nothing much larger sits one base from this clone, and base qualities are not available.

This receptor chain uses TRBV30 and TRBJ1-2; the D gene is possibly TRBD1, with 5 bases matching. The receptor was derived from a human donor with psoriatic arthritis. Sequenced: IFN-gamma+ CD8+ T cells from synovial fluid. Sample cell subset or site, as interpreted from the label and publication: IL-17A-IFNgamma+ memory CD8+ (Tc1) cells. The DNA sequence follows: TGTGCCTGGAGTGTTGTTGGGAGGGGACTCTATGGCTACACCTTC. Its coded protein is CAWSVVGRGLYGYTF.